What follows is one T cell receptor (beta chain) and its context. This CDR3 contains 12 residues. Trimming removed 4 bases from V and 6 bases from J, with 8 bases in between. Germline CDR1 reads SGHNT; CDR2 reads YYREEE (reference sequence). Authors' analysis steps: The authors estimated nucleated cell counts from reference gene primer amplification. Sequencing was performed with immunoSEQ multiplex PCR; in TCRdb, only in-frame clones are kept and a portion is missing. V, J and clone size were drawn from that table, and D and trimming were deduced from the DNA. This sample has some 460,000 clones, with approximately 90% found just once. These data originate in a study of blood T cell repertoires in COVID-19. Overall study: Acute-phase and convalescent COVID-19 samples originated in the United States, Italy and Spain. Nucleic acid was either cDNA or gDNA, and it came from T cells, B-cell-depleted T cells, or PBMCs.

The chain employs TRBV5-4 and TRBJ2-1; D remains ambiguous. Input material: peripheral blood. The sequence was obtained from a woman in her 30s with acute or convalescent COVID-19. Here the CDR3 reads CASSLELNEQFF. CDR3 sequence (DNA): TGTGCCAGCAGCCTGGAACTCAATGAGCAGTTCTTC.